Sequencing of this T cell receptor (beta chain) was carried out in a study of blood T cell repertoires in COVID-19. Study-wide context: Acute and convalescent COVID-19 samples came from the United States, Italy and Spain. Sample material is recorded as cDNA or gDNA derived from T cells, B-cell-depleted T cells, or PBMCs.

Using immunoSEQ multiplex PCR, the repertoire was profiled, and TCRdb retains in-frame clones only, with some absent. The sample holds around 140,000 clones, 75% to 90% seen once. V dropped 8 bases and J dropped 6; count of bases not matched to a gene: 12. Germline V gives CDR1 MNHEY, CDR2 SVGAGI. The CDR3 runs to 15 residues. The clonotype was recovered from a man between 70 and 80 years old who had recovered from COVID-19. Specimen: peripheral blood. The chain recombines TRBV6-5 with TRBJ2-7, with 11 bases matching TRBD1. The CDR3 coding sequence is TGTGCCAGCCGGGACAGGGGGTTAACGGTGGTCGAGCAGTACTTC. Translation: CASRDRGLTVVEQYF.